This T cell receptor beta chain derives from a study of CD8+CD57+ T cells in acquired aplastic anemia. Study context: The sorted CD4+ and CD8+ cells yielded an average roughly 3 ug of DNA. Healthy donor CD4+ cell samples had a mean of around 10 million reads. The study's findings and limits: Patients were compared with controls for CD8+ Simpson's diversity, and no significant difference emerged. Twenty-nine shared CD8+ CDR3s appeared highly expressed within patients' immunodominant clones.

TCR beta VDJ combinations and CDR3 sequences were profiled from genomic DNA. TCRdb passed the reads through MiXCR, listing each CDR3 protein once. Of fewer than 250,000 distinct CDR3 sequences in the sample, less than 70% were seen once. The V end was cut by 1 base, the J end by 6 bases, with 9 bases between. The CDR3 consists of 13 residues. Germline V CDR1 and CDR2: DFQATT, SNEGSKA (reference sequence). This clonotype was seen a handful of times. Antigen: not known. The TCR originated in a human donor in good health, serving as a control. Sample: sorted CD4+, CD8+, or CD8+CD57+ T cells (not recorded which) from PBMCs. The rearrangement joins TRBV20-1 to TRBJ1-4; no firm D call. CDR3 DNA: TGCAGTGCTAGAGCGCTAGGTCATGAAAAACTGTTTTTT. It specifies CSARALGHEKLFF.